Following are 12 T cell receptor beta chains from one sample sequenced in a study of blood T cell repertoires in COVID-19. Libraries were prepared by immunoSEQ multiplex PCR; TCRdb keeps only in-frame clonotypes and omits some of them. There are 200,000 or so clones in the sample; 80% to 90% occur only once, and 8% to 11% lies in the top ten. Sequenced material: peripheral blood. The origin of the receptors is a woman of 80 years or more with COVID-19, enrolled during active disease.

This clone appeared a single time. The chain recombines TRBV5-4 with TRBJ2-1, with 8 bases identical to TRBD1. Trimming at V came to 4 bases and at J to 10 bases, leaving 13 bases not matched to a gene. The length of the CDR3 is 15 residues. Germline V gene lookup returns CDR1 SGHNT and CDR2 YYREEE (reference sequence). As DNA, the CDR3 is TGTGCCAGCAGCCACGGACAGGGAAGCGCGAGGGAGCAGTTCTTC. Translation gives CASSHGQGSAREQFF.

The gene calls are TRBV5-1 and TRBJ1-4; D is possibly TRBD1 (6 bases). V lost 3 bases and J 5 bases, leaving 11 bases between the germline ends. Germline CDR1 SGHRS, CDR2 YFSETQ. CDR3 size: 14 residues. The CDR3 here is CASSSSGQNEKLFF. CDR3 DNA sequence: TGCGCCAGCAGCTCCAGTGGACAGAATGAAAAACTGTTTTTT.

The chain carries TRBV10-1 and TRBJ1-1, with 8 bases that match TRBD1. The V segment lost 4 bases and the J segment 11 bases; nucleotides outside the gene matches: 9. This CDR3 region has 13 residues. Per germline, CDR1 WNHNN and CDR2 SYGVQD (reference sequence). For the CDR3, the DNA is TGCGCCAGCAGTGGGACAGGGCCCGAAAGGGCTTTCTTT. Encoded protein: CASSGTGPERAFF.

The J gene is TRBJ1-1, the V gene TRBV10-3, with D perhaps TRBD1 (6 bases). V was trimmed by 7 bases and J by 1 base, leaving 10 bases between them. This CDR3 has 13 amino acids. Germline V gene data show CDR1 as ENHRY and CDR2 as SYGVKD. CDR3 DNA: TGTGCCATCATGAAGGGACAGAACACTGAAGCTTTCTTT. Its translation: CAIMKGQNTEAFF.

The genes are TRBV3-1 (or the pseudogene TRBV3-2) and TRBJ1-6; D not resolved. Trimming took off 4 bases at V and 10 bases at J, with 11 bases between the two ends. The CDR3 length is 13 residues. CDR1 is LGHDT, CDR2 YNNKEL, per germline (reference sequence). The CDR3 sequence is CASSLGVLSPLHF. CDR3 sequence (DNA): TGTGCCAGCAGCCTCGGGGTACTCTCACCCCTCCACTTT.

The gene calls are TRBV9 and TRBJ2-1, with D tentatively TRBD2 (6 bases). Between the trimmed V and J ends, which lost 0 bases and 9 bases, there was a span of 16 bases. There are 15 residues in the CDR3. Germline CDR1 SGDLS, CDR2 YYNGEE. CDR3 protein: CASSVGLASMGEQFF. Written as DNA, the CDR3 is TGTGCCAGCAGCGTAGGGCTAGCGAGTATGGGTGAGCAGTTCTTC.

This sequence joins TRBV18 and TRBJ1-3, with a possible D match to TRBD1 (6 bases). This CDR3 is 15 amino acids long. Per germline, CDR1 KGHSH and CDR2 LQKENI. Trimming removed 5 bases from V and 4 bases from J, with 15 bases in between. The CDR3 loop is CASSTRDTGGNTIYF. CDR3 sequence (DNA): TGTGCCAGCTCAACCCGGGATACAGGGGGAAACACCATATATTTT.

This clone has only a few counts. This chain joins TRBV6-5 and TRBJ1-2, with D tentatively TRBD1 (5 bases). V dropped 6 bases and J dropped 5 bases, with 13 bases sitting between them. The germline CDR1 and CDR2 sequences are MNHEY and SVGAGI. CDR3 length: 13 residues. The CDR3 DNA sequence: TGTGCCAGCAGACTTATGGGGGGGTATGGCTACACCTTC. Its translation: CASRLMGGYGYTF.

V and J are TRBV28 and TRBJ2-7; 7 nucleotides align to TRBD2. V lost 3 bases to trimming and J lost 6 bases; unmatched junction nucleotides: 2. The CDR3 has 12 amino acids. Germline lookup yields CDR1 MDHEN and CDR2 SYDVKM. The CDR3 loop reads CASSLTSSEQYF. CDR3 nucleotides: TGTGCCAGCAGTTTGACTAGCAGCGAGCAGTACTTC.

As to this clone: Other DNA sequences from this sample encode an identical CDR3 as well. V is TRBV6-5 and J is TRBJ2-7; 12 positions match TRBD1. CDR1 and CDR2 (germline): MNHEY, SVGAGI. The CDR3 is made up of 15 amino acids. With 2 bases clipped from V and 2 bases from J, the junction kept 1 base outside the gene matches. The CDR3 sequence is CASSYRDRGPYEQYF. The CDR3 region has the DNA TGTGCCAGCAGTTACCGGGACAGGGGGCCCTACGAGCAGTACTTC.

The chain is built from TRBV28 and TRBJ1-6; TRBD1 is a possible D gene (6 bases). The CDR3 totals 16 residues. Germline values: CDR1 MDHEN, CDR2 SYDVKM. V lost 4 bases to trimming and J lost 10 bases, with 20 bases between them. CDR3 residues: CASSSPGRGVFSPLHF. The CDR3 DNA sequence: TGTGCCAGCAGTTCCCCGGGGAGGGGGGTGTTCTCACCCCTCCACTTT.

This clone was detected only a few times. The chain is built from TRBV12-3 or TRBV12-4 and TRBJ1-5; 7 bases align to TRBD1. The CDR3 has 13 amino acids. The trim removed 5 bases at V and 4 bases at J, leaving 2 bases unmatched. CDR3: CASSLQGNQPQHF. The CDR3 DNA reads TGTGCCAGCAGTCTACAGGGGAATCAGCCCCAGCATTTT.